Given below is one T cell receptor (beta chain) in context. Its antigen is not known. This specimen comes from a study of cytomegalovirus exposure and HLA in healthy donors. Study-level information: Across some 400 genotyped donors, just over 80% landed in the Caucasian-associated ancestry cluster. Study outcomes and limitations: Later analysis suggested links between common viral pathogens and several top significant clusters. Judged likely to be a sequencing artifact was a cluster of highly shared sequence variants. With high specificity and sensitivity, the classifier reportedly diagnosed cytomegalovirus status.

Germline V gene sequence: CDR1 KGHSH, CDR2 LQKENI. Trimming pared 2 bases from V and 6 bases from J, leaving 14 bases between. This CDR3 contains 16 residues. Researchers ran the PCR with 60 Vbeta and 13 Jbeta primers. Clones were sequenced by immunoSEQ multiplex PCR, and TCRdb holds only the in-frame ones, with some missing. Its listing shows 150,000 to 200,000 clones. This sequence joins TRBV18 and TRBJ1-6, with no clear D. The sequenced sample was PBMCs. The receptor was derived from a woman between 18 and 30 years old in good health and CMV-seropositive. CDR3 residues: CASSPWVAGFNSPLHF. CDR3 nucleotides: TGTGCCAGCTCACCATGGGTGGCGGGATTTAATTCACCCCTCCACTTT.